By frequency, the clone carrying this T cell receptor (beta chain) registers medium-sized. The antigen is undetermined. 5' RACE that incorporated UMI labels was used to prepare the TRB cDNA libraries. From the 5' RACE reads, TCRdb lists one entry per CDR3 protein and no DNA. The sample data list fewer than 7,000 distinct CDR3 sequences. The sample comes from a study of CXCR3-negative and CXCR3-positive naive CD8 T cells. The study, taken as a whole, reports: Once cells were cryopreserved, CXCR3 expression went down partly, and most assays used fresh PBMCs.

The sample comprised naive CXCR3- CD8+ T cells from blood. Subset of the sample: CD45RO-CCR7+CD27+CD95- naive CD8+ T cells lacking CXCR3 (TNR3-). This TCR was recovered from a human donor in good health. Some clones in this sample may be carry-over from other donors' samples.

The CDR3: CASSEAGDGETQYF. The chain is built from TRBV2 and TRBJ2-5; with no DNA, the TCRdb D assignment of TRBD1 cannot be verified. This CDR3 region has 14 residues. In germline, CDR1 is SNHLY, CDR2 FYNNEI.